The 28 T cell receptor beta chains listed next were all sequenced from one sample in a study of T cells expressing NK-cell markers. From its re-call of the 5' RACE reads, TCRdb lists each CDR3 protein once, without DNA. The sample table sets out about 150,000 distinct CDR3 sequences. The sequencing sample was made of blood T cells: a sorted CD56 or NKG2C T cell subset, CD4+ or CD8+ T cells, or bulk PBMC T cells (not recorded which). The source of these receptors is a woman aged 45-65 years in good health.

The chain recombines TRBV12-3 or TRBV12-4 with TRBJ2-7; absent DNA, TCRdb's TRBD2 call cannot be checked. This CDR3 has 15 residues. This CDR3 is CASSLYGREVDEQYF.

The rearrangement uses TRBV12-3 or TRBV12-4 and TRBJ1-1; the D call of TRBD1 rests on TCRdb alone, since no DNA is present to check it. The CDR3 length is 15 residues. This CDR3 is CASSFVARANTEAFF.

V and J are TRBV24-1 and TRBJ2-7; the TRBD1 assignment by TCRdb is unverifiable without DNA. The CDR3 spans 16 residues. Germline CDR1 reads KGHDR; CDR2 reads SFDVKD. Here the CDR3 reads CATSDSQQGSTYEQYF.

CDR3 residues: CASMGPVTGEQFF. The V and J genes are TRBV27 and TRBJ2-1; the TRBD1 assignment by TCRdb is unverifiable without DNA. This CDR3 has 13 amino acids. Germline lookup yields CDR1 MNHEY and CDR2 SMNVEV (reference sequence).

This chain uses TRBV4-2 with TRBJ2-1; the TCRdb call, TRBD2, lacks DNA for checking. This CDR3 is built from 16 residues. The germline V gene has CDR1 LGHNA and CDR2 YNFKEQ. Here the CDR3 reads CASSQEEGLAIDEQFF.

The J gene is TRBJ2-1, the V gene TRBV27; TCRdb names TRBD1, which stays unverified in the absence of DNA. Germline V CDR1 and CDR2: MNHEY, SMNVEV (reference sequence). The CDR3 runs to 15 residues. The CDR3 sequence is CASSLSGTSYNEQFF.

The V and J genes are TRBV25-1 and TRBJ2-5; lacking DNA, the TRBD2 call made by TCRdb goes unchecked. The CDR3 contains 18 residues. Germline CDR1 reads MGHDK; CDR2 reads SYGVNS. The CDR3 reads CASSEWVIAGGGQETQYF.

The V and J genes are TRBV9 and TRBJ1-1; the TCRdb D gene call, TRBD1, has no DNA to confirm it. Germline loops: CDR1 SGDLS, CDR2 YYNGEE. The CDR3 is 15 residues long. The CDR3 loop is CASSAPGQGATEAFF. The full variable domain, rest sourced from reference TRBV9 and TRBJ1-1, is DSGVTQTPKHLITATGQRVTLRCSPRSGDLSVYWYQQSLDQGLQFLIQYYNGEERAKGNILERFSAQQFPDLHSELNLSSLELGDSALYFCASSAPGQGATEAFFGQGTRLTVV.

J is TRBJ2-3 and V is TRBV4-1; the D call from TCRdb, TRBD1, cannot be confirmed without DNA. CDR3 length: 14 amino acids. Germline CDR1 and CDR2: MGHRA and YSYEKL. CDR3 in amino acids: CASSQGPGEDTQYF.

The V gene is TRBV4-2, the J gene TRBJ2-2; the D gene TCRdb calls, TRBD2, cannot be checked with no DNA. The CDR3 is 13 residues long. CDR1 is LGHNA and CDR2 is YNFKEQ in the germline V gene. The CDR3: CAARVQNTGELFF.

V usage is TRBV20-1 and J usage is TRBJ2-4; the D call of TRBD2 rests on TCRdb alone, since no DNA is present to check it. Germline loops: CDR1 DFQATT, CDR2 SNEGSKA (reference sequence). The CDR3 extends over 19 amino acids. The CDR3 loop is CSARDWARTGREARLVQYF.

The chain has TRBV4-1 and TRBJ2-3. This CDR3 is built from 15 residues. CDR1 MGHRA and CDR2 YSYEKL come from the germline V gene. The CDR3 here is CASSPVGLVTDTQYF.

The rearrangement joins TRBV6-5 to TRBJ2-7; TCRdb's D call, TRBD1, is unchecked because there is no DNA. The CDR3 runs to 14 residues. Germline CDR1 is MNHEY and CDR2 is SVGAGI. CDR3 sequence: CASSKTGSSYEQYF.

This chain uses TRBV4-1 with TRBJ2-1; absent DNA, TCRdb's TRBD2 call cannot be checked. From germline, CDR1 is MGHRA and CDR2 YSYEKL. The CDR3 extends over 15 amino acids. The CDR3 here is CASSLIAGFYNEQFF.

The gene calls are TRBV3-1 and TRBJ2-1; the TCRdb D gene call, TRBD2, has no DNA to confirm it. Germline V gene lookup returns CDR1 LGHDT and CDR2 YNNKEL (reference sequence). The CDR3 sequence is 17 residues long. CDR3 region: CASRGRGLAGAYNEQFF.

The rearrangement links TRBV6-6 to TRBJ2-1; TCRdb selects TRBD2, and the lack of DNA leaves this call unchecked. From germline, CDR1 is MNHNY and CDR2 SVGAGI (reference sequence). The CDR3 runs to 14 residues. The chain's CDR3 is CASRKRLDFVEQFF.

This chain uses TRBV12-3 or TRBV12-4 with TRBJ2-3; TCRdb's D call, TRBD2, is unchecked because there is no DNA. The CDR3 spans 15 residues. The CDR3 here is CASSFASGRIDTQYF.

The rearrangement uses TRBV7-6 and TRBJ2-6. This CDR3 has 14 residues. Germline CDR1 and CDR2: SGHVS and FNYEAQ. The CDR3 protein is CASSFGSGANVLTF.

The V and J genes are TRBV28 and TRBJ2-5; TCRdb selects TRBD2, and the lack of DNA leaves this call unchecked. The CDR3 covers 15 residues. CDR1 and CDR2 (germline): MDHEN, SYDVKM. The CDR3 is CASSLVADEQETQYF.

The V gene is TRBV11-2, the J gene TRBJ1-6; TCRdb lists TRBD1, though no DNA is available to test this call. This CDR3 spans 20 amino acids. Germline lookup yields CDR1 SGHAT and CDR2 FQNNGV. CDR3 residues: CASSLQPGTGGTTYNSPLHF.

The rearrangement uses TRBV18 and TRBJ2-1. The germline V gene encodes CDR1 KGHSH and CDR2 LQKENI. CDR3 length equals 13 residues. CDR3 loop: CASSPPDYNEQFF.

The chain recombines TRBV7-9 with TRBJ2-7; TCRdb selects TRBD1, and the lack of DNA leaves this call unchecked. This CDR3 region has 14 residues. The V gene's germline CDR1 is SEHNR and CDR2 FQNEAQ (reference sequence). The CDR3 region is CASSLVQGWYEQYF.

The CDR3 sequence: CSARDVTANMNTEAFF. The genes are TRBV20-1 and TRBJ1-1. The CDR3 contains 16 residues. Germline-derived CDR1 and CDR2 are DFQATT and SNEGSKA (reference sequence).

This chain uses TRBV24-1 with TRBJ2-7; TCRdb picks TRBD1, but there is no DNA to check that call. This CDR3 has 14 amino acids. Germline CDR1 KGHDR, CDR2 SFDVKD. This chain's CDR3 is CAVATPGQGHEQYF.

The chain combines TRBV4-2 with TRBJ2-2; TCRdb reports TRBD1, a call that lacks DNA to check it against. The CDR3 consists of 18 residues. Germline V gene sequence: CDR1 LGHNA, CDR2 YNFKEQ. The CDR3 sequence is CASSQEVQGTANTGELFF.

The chain couples TRBV7-8 to TRBJ2-4; TCRdb's D call, TRBD1, is unchecked because there is no DNA. Germline assignment: CDR1 SGHVS and CDR2 FQNEAQ. The CDR3 spans 16 residues. This CDR3 reads CASSLEGQGAKNIQYF.

The chain couples TRBV5-1 to TRBJ2-1. CDR3 length: 16 amino acids. In germline, CDR1 is SGHRS, CDR2 YFSETQ. The CDR3 reads CASSFTAGSSYNEQFF.

This chain uses TRBV4-1 with TRBJ1-4; TCRdb indicates TRBD1, and absent DNA this call remains unverified. Germline V gives CDR1 MGHRA, CDR2 YSYEKL. CDR3 length: 17 amino acids. CDR3 residues: CASSQGTAPATNEKLFF.